The 14 T cell receptor beta chains below were found in one sample sequenced in a study of T cell clonality in common variable immunodeficiency. Repertoires were generated with immunoSEQ multiplex PCR, while TCRdb's copy carries only in-frame clones and drops some. This sample carries tens of thousands of clones and no singletons, and under 6.5% goes to the top ten. The sample was peripheral blood mononuclear cells. All receptors derive from a person between 18 and 75 years old in good health.

This clone was seen many times. Read sequence stops 3 residues before the CDR3 end, and the germline J gene provides the missing end. V is TRBV14 and J is TRBJ1-4; tentatively, D is TRBD1 (5 bases). The germline CDR1 and CDR2 sequences are SGHDN and FVKESK. The CDR3 sequence is 14 residues long. With 3 bases removed from V and 7 bases from J, the gap between germline ends came to 12 bases. The CDR3 bases that were read are TGTGCCAGCAGCCAGTGGAGAGGGGCTGAAAAA. It codes for CASSQWRGAEK. The full-length CDR3 reads as CASSQWRGAEKLFF.

This clone has a count of ten or more. The CDR3 goes on 3 residues after the read ends, and that part is filled in from the germline J gene. This chain connects TRBV7-9 to TRBJ2-5, with D possibly being TRBD1 (5 bases). The V gene lost 1 base and the J gene lost 1 base, with 10 bases spanning the gap. Germline assignment: CDR1 SEHNR and CDR2 FQNEAQ (reference sequence). The CDR3 consists of 15 residues. CDR3 region: CASSLDKTAQETQYF. CDR3 bases read: TGTGCCAGCAGCTTAGACAAGACAGCCCAAGAGACC.

This clone was observed many times. The read ends 3 residues before the CDR3 terminus; that terminus is restored from the germline J gene. This sequence joins TRBV19 and TRBJ2-1, with unresolved D. Trimming removed 2 bases at V and 7 bases at J, with 6 bases between. CDR1 and CDR2 from the germline V gene are LNHDA and SQIVND (reference sequence). The CDR3 is made up of 12 amino acids. The CDR3 bases that were read are TGTGCCAGTAGTATACCCCAAAATGAG. Its protein is CASSIPQNE. In full, the CDR3 is CASSIPQNEQFF.

Ten or more counts support this clone. From the germline J gene comes the end of the CDR3, since the read stops 3 residues before it. V usage is TRBV5-1 and J usage is TRBJ2-5; possibly TRBD1 for D (6 bases). Germline V gene data show CDR1 as SGHRS and CDR2 as YFSETQ. V was pared by 4 bases and J by 3 bases, with 16 bases between. This CDR3 spans 15 amino acids. The covered CDR3 bases are TGCGCCAGCAGCCCCTGGGACACCGCAAAAGAGACC. It encodes CASSPWDTAKET. The CDR3 in its entirety is CASSPWDTAKETQYF.

This clone was recorded many times. The observed sequence ends 3 residues before the CDR3 terminus, with the missing tail filled in from the germline J gene. The chain is built from TRBV7-9 and TRBJ1-4; D is unresolved. The CDR3 has 15 amino acids. Germline loops: CDR1 SEHNR, CDR2 FQNEAQ (reference sequence). The V gene lost 1 base and the J gene lost 9 bases, with 15 bases spanning the gap. The CDR3 spells CASSLGGIGSQKLFF. CDR3 DNA, as far as it was read: TGTGCCAGCAGCTTAGGCGGGATAGGGTCCCAAAAA.

This clone came up many times. The read ends 3 residues shy of where the CDR3 ends; the end is completed using the germline J gene. The J gene is TRBJ2-2, the V gene TRBV6-1, with 8 positions matching TRBD2. Germline trimming cut 0 bases from V and 3 bases from J; bases unmatched to any gene: 6. Germline V gene data show CDR1 as MNHNS and CDR2 as SASEGT. CDR3 size: 17 residues. CDR3 in amino acids: CASSEALPGGDTGELFF. Partial CDR3 DNA: TGTGCCAGCAGTGAAGCGCTTCCGGGGGGGGACACCGGGGAG.

This clone showed up many times. The read stops 3 residues short of the end of the CDR3; the missing end is completed from the germline J gene. The chain is built from TRBV5-1 and TRBJ2-5; 8 nucleotides match TRBD1. Germline loops: CDR1 SGHRS, CDR2 YFSETQ. J lost 1 base, V lost 2 bases, and 1 base had no gene match. The CDR3 runs 14 residues. The CDR3 sequence: CASSFGQGQETQYF. The covered CDR3 bases are TGCGCCAGCAGCTTCGGACAGGGCCAAGAGACC.

This clone was observed many times. From the germline J gene comes the end of the CDR3, since the read stops 3 residues before it. The chain couples TRBV5-1 to TRBJ1-1; TRBD1 agrees at 10 bases. Germline V CDR1 and CDR2: SGHRS, YFSETQ. J gave up 6 bases and V 0 bases, and 2 bases lay outside the gene matches. CDR3 length: 14 amino acids. The DNA read from the CDR3 is TGCGCCAGCAGCTTGGAGGGACAGGGGTCTGAA. Translation gives CASSLEGQGSE. The whole CDR3 region reads CASSLEGQGSEAFF.

By proportion, this clone is large. The CDR3 extends 3 residues past the end of the read, so its final part is completed from the germline J gene. This rearrangement joins TRBV6-2 or TRBV6-3 to TRBJ2-1; 13 bases match TRBD2. Germline CDR1 is MNHEY and CDR2 is SVGEGT. With V trimmed by 2 bases and J by 8 bases, 0 bases remained unmatched. The CDR3 contains 14 residues. Incomplete CDR3 DNA: TGTGCCAGCAGTTACGGGACTAGCGGGGATGAG. This sequence encodes CASSYGTSGDE. The whole CDR3 protein is CASSYGTSGDEQFF.

This clone came up many times. The CDR3: CASSILITGAGANVLTF. CDR3 DNA, as far as it was read: TGTGCCAGTAGTATACTTATTACAGGGGCTGGGGCCAACGTC. The J gene is TRBJ2-6, the V gene TRBV19, with 7 bases that match TRBD1. The read comes to an end 3 residues before the CDR3 does, leaving the germline J gene to fill in the end. The CDR3 totals 17 residues. Per the germline V gene, CDR1 is LNHDA and CDR2 is SQIVND (reference sequence). Trimming removed 2 bases from V and 2 bases from J; junction bases left unmatched: 6.

Of note for this clone: The CDR3 end lies 3 residues beyond the end of the read and is filled in from the germline J gene. This rearrangement joins TRBV20-1 to TRBJ2-5; 12 bases agree with TRBD2. The germline CDR1 and CDR2 sequences are DFQATT and SNEGSKA (reference sequence). J lost 5 bases, V lost 5 bases, and 12 bases had no gene match. The CDR3 is made up of 16 amino acids. CDR3 sequence reads: CSAPPASGRAGETQYF. The DNA read from the CDR3 is TGCAGTGCTCCACCGGCTAGCGGGAGGGCCGGGGAGACC.

This clone was observed many times. The CDR3 end falls 3 residues outside the read, so it is completed with the germline J gene. The V call is TRBV10-3, the J call TRBJ1-1; D call uncertain. The CDR3 sequence is 12 residues long. Looked up from germline, CDR1 is ENHRY and CDR2 is SYGVKD. V was cut by 6 bases and J by 3 bases, with 8 bases left in between. The sequenced CDR3 bases are TGTGCCATCAGCAGCGGGGACACTGAA. Its protein is CAISSGDTE. The entire CDR3 protein is CAISSGDTEAFF.

Notes on this clone: Coverage ceases 3 residues before the CDR3 finishes, and the germline J gene fills in the end. V and J are TRBV19 and TRBJ2-5; the D gene is possibly TRBD1 (5 bases). Germline CDR1 LNHDA, CDR2 SQIVND (reference sequence). The CDR3 covers 12 residues. V was pared by 10 bases and J by 0 bases, with 9 bases between. Incomplete CDR3 DNA: TGTGCCACCCGACAGAACCAAGAGACC. Residues: CATRQNQET. The complete CDR3 protein is CATRQNQETQYF.

A few counts support this clone. The observed sequence ends 3 residues before the CDR3 terminus, with the missing tail filled in from the germline J gene. V usage is TRBV27 and J usage is TRBJ2-5; 8 positions agree with TRBD1. The germline V gene has CDR1 MNHEY and CDR2 SMNVEV (reference sequence). V shed 6 bases, J shed 2 bases, and the junction held 2 bases outside the gene matches. The CDR3 runs 13 residues. This chain's CDR3 is CASRTGVQETQYF. CDR3 bases read: TGTGCCAGCAGGACAGGGGTACAAGAGACC.